This TCR beta chain stems from a study of OX40 agonist ivuxolimab in advanced cancers. The CDR3 extends over 13 amino acids. V shed 6 bases, J shed 2 bases, and the junction held 4 bases outside the gene matches. Germline V lookup: CDR1 MDHEN, CDR2 SYDVKM. The table came from immunoSEQ multiplex PCR; TCRdb's copy has only in-frame clones and leaves some out. The repertoire holds 25,000 to 30,000 clones, with more than 75% as singletons. Study observations and caveats: CD4+ T cells averaged fewer expanded clones than CD8+ T cells. In the 0.1 to 3.0 mg/kg range, CD4+ and CD8+ blood T cells had expanded clonally by week 6.

Patients who had autoimmune disease history or got systemic immunosuppression were left out. Of note for this clone: The antigen remains undetermined.

This TCR came from an adult with an advanced solid tumor such as melanoma, head and neck, liver or kidney cancer. The sample was CD4+ or CD8+ T cells sorted from blood, taken in a trial of the OX40 agonist ivuxolimab. The chain recombines TRBV28 with TRBJ2-7; TRBD1 aligns across 7 bases. The CDR3 protein is CASRLTGTYEQYF. The DNA for the CDR3 is TGTGCCAGCAGGCTGACAGGGACCTACGAGCAGTACTTC. Full variable domain (missing parts from reference TRBV28 and TRBJ2-7): DVKVTQSSRYLVKRTGEKVFLECVQDMDHENMFWYRQDPGLGLRLIYFSYDVKMKEKGDIPEGYSVSREKKERFSLILESASTNQTSMYLCASRLTGTYEQYFGPGTRLTVT.